Presented here are 20 T cell receptor beta chains from one specimen sequenced in a study of CD8 T cells in ankylosing spondylitis. TCRdb itself ran the 5' RACE reads through MiXCR, one entry per CDR3 protein. The profile shows 120,000 to 150,000 distinct CDR3 sequences, more than 7% of them singletons. What was sequenced was synovial fluid, either unsorted or a sorted T cell fraction (not recorded which). These receptors all stem from a male donor with ankylosing spondylitis.

V and J are TRBV27 and TRBJ2-3; TRBD2 aligns across 8 bases. After removal of 3 bases from V and 8 bases from J, the junction contained 10 bases not matched to a gene. Germline CDR1 reads MNHEY; CDR2 reads SMNVEV (reference sequence). CDR3 length: 15 residues. The CDR3 nucleotides are TGTGCCAGCAGTTTGCGGGGGGCTCCCTTAATTACGCAGTATTTT. Translation gives CASSLRGAPLITQYF.

This chain connects TRBV7-2 to TRBJ1-3; no reliable D call. V was clipped by 3 bases and J by 2 bases, with 8 bases between them. Germline CDR1 SGHTA, CDR2 FQGNSA. This CDR3 contains 14 residues. CDR3 region: CASSFGGTGNTIYF. The CDR3 region has the DNA TGTGCCAGCAGCTTCGGAGGAACTGGAAACACCATATATTTT.

This clonotype has a count of ten or more. The chain is built from TRBV6-2 or TRBV6-3 and TRBJ1-5, with TRBD1 as a possible D gene (5 bases). With 2 bases removed from V and 7 bases from J, the gap between germline ends came to 9 bases. The germline CDR1 and CDR2 sequences are MNHEY and SVGEGT. CDR3 size: 13 residues. This CDR3 reads CASSYSRGQPQHF. CDR3 bases: TGTGCCAGCAGTTACAGTCGGGGGCAGCCCCAGCATTTT.

This clonotype appeared many times. The J gene is TRBJ1-5, the V gene TRBV20-1; D is uncertain. V was shortened by 3 bases and J by 1 base, with 13 bases between the two germline ends. Germline V lookup: CDR1 DFQATT, CDR2 SNEGSKA (reference sequence). The CDR3 runs 15 residues. The CDR3 DNA reads TGCAGTGCTAGGGGCCGGGGTTGGAGCAATCAGCCCCAGCATTTT. Its translation is CSARGRGWSNQPQHF.

This clonotype was observed a few times. This chain links TRBV19 with TRBJ2-1, with no clear D. The CDR3 runs to 12 residues. Germline V gene lookup returns CDR1 LNHDA and CDR2 SQIVND (reference sequence). V gave up 6 bases and J gave up 7 bases, with 10 bases separating them. The CDR3 is CASRSQRNEQFF. The CDR3 DNA sequence: TGTGCCAGTAGAAGCCAGAGGAATGAGCAGTTCTTC.

The chain employs TRBV28 and TRBJ1-2; TRBD1 is a possible D gene (6 bases). Trimming pared 7 bases from V and 5 bases from J, leaving 14 bases between. The CDR3 sequence is 13 residues long. CDR1 is MDHEN, CDR2 SYDVKM, per germline. CDR3 loop: CASNSGQTYGYTF. The DNA for the CDR3 is TGTGCCAGCAATAGCGGACAGACTTATGGCTACACCTTC.

The V gene is TRBV4-2, the J gene TRBJ2-1; D is ambiguous. This CDR3 is built from 15 residues. The germline V gene has CDR1 LGHNA and CDR2 YNFKEQ. V shed 0 bases and J shed 8 bases, with 14 bases lying between them. The CDR3 protein is CASSQDGVRKDEQFF. CDR3 coding DNA: TGTGCCAGCAGCCAAGATGGAGTACGCAAGGATGAGCAGTTCTTC.

This clonotype was seen ten or more times. The J gene is TRBJ2-7, the V gene TRBV10-3; D possibly corresponds to TRBD1 (5 bases). The germline V gene encodes CDR1 ENHRY and CDR2 SYGVKD. Trimming pared 5 bases from V and 0 bases from J, leaving 8 bases between. There are 13 residues in the CDR3. CDR3 protein: CAISKDSSYEQYF. DNA for the CDR3: TGTGCCATCAGTAAAGACAGCTCCTACGAGCAGTACTTC.

Comments on this clonotype: The junction departs from the called germline gene at one end, perhaps through a read error. The gene calls are TRBV7-2 and TRBJ2-5; perhaps TRBD2 as D (5 bases). CDR1 and CDR2 from the germline V gene are SGHTA and FQGNSA. This CDR3 is 14 amino acids long. This chain's CDR3 is CASSPPPDYTRQIF. CDR3 DNA: TGTGCCAGCAGCCCACCCCCCGACTATACCCGGCAAATTTTC.

This clonotype has more than one count but fewer than ten. The chain links TRBV11-2 to TRBJ2-1, with TRBD2 identical over 10 bases. Germline CDR1 SGHAT, CDR2 FQNNGV. V dropped 1 base and J dropped 3; count of bases not matched to a gene: 0. The CDR3 totals 15 residues. CDR3 protein: CASSLASGGYNEQFF. CDR3 nucleotide sequence: TGTGCCAGCAGCTTAGCTAGCGGGGGCTACAATGAGCAGTTCTTC.

This clonotype was picked up many times. The chain is built from TRBV18 and TRBJ1-1, with D perhaps matching TRBD1 (6 bases). This CDR3 spans 13 amino acids. The V and J ends lost 8 bases and 5 bases respectively, with 15 bases between them. From germline, CDR1 is KGHSH and CDR2 LQKENI. CDR3 amino acids: CASRQGFNTEAFF. The CDR3, as DNA: TGTGCCAGCCGTCAGGGGTTCAATACTGAAGCTTTCTTT.

The rearrangement joins TRBV7-9 to TRBJ2-2; no definite D call. The CDR3 covers 14 residues. Trimming left V 3 bases short and J 3 bases short, with 8 bases between. The germline V gene encodes CDR1 SEHNR and CDR2 FQNEAQ (reference sequence). The CDR3 is CASSFVRYTGELFF. DNA for the CDR3: TGTGCCAGCAGCTTTGTCCGTTACACCGGGGAGCTGTTTTTT. Supplemented by reference TRBV7-9 and TRBJ2-2, the full variable domain reads DTGVSQNPRHKITKRGQNVTFRCDPISEHNRLYWYRQTLGQGPEFLTYFQNEAQLEKSRLLSDRFSAERPKGSFSTLEIQRTEQGDSAMYLCASSFVRYTGELFFGEGSRLTVL.

V gene TRBV5-4 combines with J gene TRBJ2-3, with D perhaps matching TRBD2 (5 bases). CDR1 and CDR2 (germline): SGHNT, YYREEE (reference sequence). The CDR3 totals 15 residues. The germline V and J ends were trimmed by 2 bases and 1 base, with 11 bases remaining between them. CDR3 bases: TGTGCCAGCAGCTTAGCCGAGAGGGGCACAGATACGCAGTATTTT. It codes for CASSLAERGTDTQYF.

V is TRBV28 and J is TRBJ1-2; 7 nucleotides agree with TRBD1. The germline CDR1 and CDR2 sequences are MDHEN and SYDVKM. The CDR3 sequence is 16 residues long. With V trimmed by 8 bases and J by 5 bases, 17 bases remained unmatched. The CDR3 sequence: CASLRTGKLLGYGYTF. The CDR3 DNA reads TGTGCCAGCTTAAGGACAGGAAAGCTGCTTGGTTATGGCTACACCTTC.

This clonotype showed up many times. The V gene is TRBV18, the J gene TRBJ2-1; 8 positions match TRBD2. The J segment lost 5 bases and the V segment lost 1 base, leaving 7 bases of the junction unmatched. This CDR3 spans 16 amino acids. Germline values: CDR1 KGHSH, CDR2 LQKENI. For the CDR3, the DNA is TGTGCCAGCTCACCACAGACGGGGGGGTCGGACAATGAGCAGTTCTTC. It translates to CASSPQTGGSDNEQFF.

The chain recombines TRBV6-1 with TRBJ1-2; D not certain. Germline lookup yields CDR1 MNHNS and CDR2 SASEGT. Trimming shortened V by 6 bases and J by 3 bases, and 14 bases separated the two germline ends. CDR3 length: 14 amino acids. CDR3 sequence: CASRPTKTDYGYTF. The DNA for the CDR3 is TGTGCCAGCAGGCCGACAAAAACCGACTATGGCTACACCTTC.

This chain uses TRBV20-1 with TRBJ1-6; weak D call: TRBD1 (6 bases). The V gene lost 0 bases and the J gene lost 7 bases, with 10 bases spanning the gap. The length of the CDR3 is 14 residues. Germline loops: CDR1 DFQATT, CDR2 SNEGSKA (reference sequence). CDR3 sequence reads: CSAREGARNSPLHF. CDR3 in DNA: TGCAGTGCTAGAGAGGGGGCGAGGAATTCACCCCTCCACTTT.

This clonotype was found many times. The rearrangement links TRBV20-1 to TRBJ2-7; 9 nucleotides line up with TRBD2. Germline lookup yields CDR1 DFQATT and CDR2 SNEGSKA (reference sequence). Trimming at V came to 0 bases and at J to 2 bases, leaving 11 bases not matched to a gene. The CDR3 contains 17 residues. For the CDR3, the DNA is TGCAGTGCTAGAGATAGGCAGCGGGAGGTCCTTACCTACGAGCAGTACTTC. It codes for CSARDRQREVLTYEQYF.

This clonotype showed up many times. V and J are TRBV7-9 and TRBJ1-1; 10 bases fit TRBD1. Germline V gene sequence: CDR1 SEHNR, CDR2 FQNEAQ (reference sequence). Unmatched junction bases numbered 8, after V lost 3 bases and J lost 4 bases. The CDR3 has 16 residues. Written as DNA, the CDR3 is TGTGCCAGCAGCTTGGGGACAGGGGAGAAGGTCACTGAAGCTTTCTTT. Translated: CASSLGTGEKVTEAFF. The entire variable domain, with the rest obtained from reference TRBV7-9 and TRBJ1-1, is as follows: DTGVSQNPRHKITKRGQNVTFRCDPISEHNRLYWYRQTLGQGPEFLTYFQNEAQLEKSRLLSDRFSAERPKGSFSTLEIQRTEQGDSAMYLCASSLGTGEKVTEAFFGQGTRLTVV.

Ten or more counts support this clonotype. The chain's CDR3 is CSVLSGGTQYF. The DNA for the CDR3 is TGCAGCGTTTTATCCGGGGGAACCCAGTACTTC. The chain links TRBV29-1 to TRBJ2-5; a weak D match, TRBD2 (6 bases). Germline V gene sequence: CDR1 SQVTM, CDR2 ANQGSEA. V lost 5 bases to trimming and J lost 8 bases, with 12 bases between them. The CDR3 consists of 11 residues.